The present T cell receptor (beta chain) was sequenced within a study of blood T cells in healthy people across ages. Study-level findings and limits: Total diversity from one million sequenced T cells was likely underestimated.

Per individual sample, total RNA of at least 5 micrograms was extracted. The junction had 4 bases not matched to a gene; V was cut back by 8 bases and J by 4 bases. In germline, CDR1 is LGHNA, CDR2 YNFKEQ. The CDR3 has 12 amino acids. On this clonotype itself: Its antigen is unidentified.

Then a second PCR, running roughly 6 to 11 cycles, was carried out with a sample-barcoded 5' primer and a J-beta primer mix. A tag from a template-switch adaptor with 12 random nucleotides marked each cDNA molecule. In TCRdb, the 5' RACE reads were re-called with MiXCR into one record per CDR3 protein. There are 1.5 million to 2 million distinct CDR3 sequences in the sample; under 30% occur only once, and 7% to 9% lies in the top ten. Sequenced material: blood. This chain links TRBV4-2 with TRBJ1-1; 7 bases match TRBD1. This TCR came from a woman aged 25 to 39 in good health. Here the CDR3 reads CASHRGGTEAFF. As DNA, the CDR3 is TGTGCCAGCCACAGGGGCGGCACTGAAGCTTTCTTT.